These 30 T cell receptor beta chains were all obtained from the same sample, sequenced in a study of blood T cell repertoires in COVID-19. TCRdb's table, derived via immunoSEQ multiplex PCR, lists solely in-frame clones and lacks some. The sample shows 250,000 to 300,000 clones, approximately 82% of them seen only once. Input material: peripheral blood. These receptors originate from a man aged 55 to 70 who had recovered from COVID-19.

CDR3 in DNA: TGTGCCAGCAGTTCGTTATTAGGGGGAAATCAGCCCCAGCATTTT. As protein: CASSSLLGGNQPQHF. V and J are TRBV28 and TRBJ1-5; TRBD1 is a possible D gene (6 bases). This CDR3 has 15 residues. CDR1 and CDR2 from the germline V gene are MDHEN and SYDVKM. V was shortened by 4 bases and J by 4 bases, with 14 bases between the two germline ends.

The chain recombines TRBV11-1 with TRBJ2-1; 7 bases agree with TRBD2. Germline V gene sequence: CDR1 SGHAT, CDR2 FQDESV (reference sequence). The trim removed 5 bases at V and 8 bases at J, leaving 9 bases unmatched. The CDR3 runs to 14 residues. The CDR3 reads CASSPTGREDEQFF. DNA for the CDR3: TGTGCCAGCAGCCCGACGGGCCGGGAGGATGAGCAGTTCTTC.

The rearrangement uses TRBV7-2 and TRBJ1-3, with 9 bases that match TRBD1. The CDR3 is made up of 14 amino acids. Germline-derived CDR1 and CDR2 are SGHTA and FQGNSA. Losses at the gene ends were 3 bases for V and 7 bases for J; bases not matched to a gene: 4. CDR3: CASSFGTGLNTIYF. The CDR3 DNA sequence: TGTGCCAGCAGCTTCGGGACAGGGTTGAACACCATATATTTT.

This clone was counted once. The CDR3 here is CASSFRTSGTGELFF. DNA of the CDR3: TGTGCCAGCAGCTTTAGGACTAGCGGGACCGGGGAGCTGTTTTTT. The chain employs TRBV7-9 and TRBJ2-2; 11 bases align to TRBD2. The CDR3 spans 15 residues. With 3 bases clipped from V and 5 bases from J, the junction kept 2 bases outside the gene matches. Looked up from germline, CDR1 is SEHNR and CDR2 is FQNEAQ (reference sequence).

The V and J genes are TRBV29-1 and TRBJ2-1, with 10 bases fitting TRBD2. This CDR3 spans 14 amino acids. The J segment lost 5 bases and the V segment lost 7 bases, leaving 8 bases of the junction unmatched. Germline V gives CDR1 SQVTM, CDR2 ANQGSEA. As DNA, the CDR3 is TGCAGCGCCAAAACTAGCGGGACGGACAATGAGCAGTTCTTC. Translation gives CSAKTSGTDNEQFF.

The V gene is TRBV25-1, the J gene TRBJ2-5; 9 nucleotides agree with TRBD2. This CDR3 has 14 residues. Germline values: CDR1 MGHDK, CDR2 SYGVNS. Trimming removed 6 bases from V and 4 bases from J; junction bases left unmatched: 6. Here the CDR3 reads CASRTSGIRETQYF. The DNA for the CDR3 is TGTGCCAGCAGGACTAGCGGCATCCGAGAGACCCAGTACTTC.

This rearrangement joins TRBV7-2 to TRBJ2-3, with TRBD2 identical over 8 bases. CDR1 is SGHTA, CDR2 FQGNSA, per germline. The CDR3 is 15 residues long. The V gene end was trimmed by 5 bases and the J gene end by 5 bases; junction bases not matched to a gene: 9. CDR3 nucleotides: TGTGCCAGCAGCACCGGGGGGGGGCGTGTAGATACGCAGTATTTT. It encodes CASSTGGGRVDTQYF.

The chain carries TRBV5-1 and TRBJ2-1; 10 bases align to TRBD1. The CDR3 totals 14 residues. J gave up 12 bases and V 5 bases, and 11 bases lay outside the gene matches. From germline, CDR1 is SGHRS and CDR2 YFSETQ. Written as DNA, the CDR3 is TGCGCCAGCAGGCCGGGACAGGGGCTGCAAGGGCAGTTCTTC. It is translated as CASRPGQGLQGQFF. The whole variable domain, filled in from reference TRBV5-1 and TRBJ2-1, reads KAGVTQTPRYLIKTRGQQVTLSCSPISGHRSVSWYQQTPGQGLQFLFEYFSETQRNKGNFPGRFSGRQFSNSRSEMNVSTLELGDSALYLCASRPGQGLQGQFFGPGTRLTVL.

The chain links TRBV4-1 to TRBJ2-7; 9 bases map to TRBD1. Unmatched junction bases numbered 10, after V lost 1 base and J lost 6 bases. Germline CDR1 MGHRA, CDR2 YSYEKL. The CDR3 length is 16 residues. CDR3 loop: CASSQVHGQGFIEQYF. The CDR3 DNA reads TGCGCCAGCAGCCAAGTTCACGGACAGGGGTTCATCGAGCAGTACTTC.

The V and J genes are TRBV5-6 and TRBJ2-2, with D possibly being TRBD1 (7 bases). Trimming left V 0 bases short and J 1 base short, with 13 bases between. CDR3 length: 17 residues. Germline CDR1 reads SGHDT; CDR2 reads YYEEEE. The CDR3 region is CASSLAGGGWNTGELFF. The CDR3 DNA reads TGTGCCAGCAGCTTGGCCGGAGGGGGCTGGAACACCGGGGAGCTGTTTTTT. Full variable domain (rest looked up from reference TRBV5-6 and TRBJ2-2): DAGVTQSPTHLIKTRGQQVTLRCSPKSGHDTVSWYQQALGQGPQFIFQYYEEEERQRGNFPDRFSGHQFPNYSSELNVNALLLGDSALYLCASSLAGGGWNTGELFFGEGSRLTVL.

The rearrangement joins TRBV6-5 to TRBJ1-3, with 8 bases identical to TRBD1. CDR3 length: 16 amino acids. Unmatched junction bases numbered 5, after V lost 2 bases and J lost 2 bases. Germline V CDR1 and CDR2: MNHEY, SVGAGI. This CDR3 reads CASSYTDRGAGNTIYF. The CDR3, as DNA: TGTGCCAGCAGTTACACCGACAGGGGAGCTGGAAACACCATATATTTT.

This chain links TRBV6-2 or TRBV6-3 with TRBJ2-1; no clear D gene. Between the trimmed V and J ends, which lost 6 bases and 9 bases, there was a span of 9 bases. The CDR3 length is 11 residues. The germline V gene has CDR1 MNHEY and CDR2 SVGEGT. CDR3 DNA sequence: TGTGCCAGCAGCCAGATCGGTGAGCAGTTCTTC. Protein product: CASSQIGEQFF.

CDR3 nucleotides: TGTGCCAGCAGCCGATGGACCACAGGGGCCTACGAGCAGTACTTC. Translating gives CASSRWTTGAYEQYF. This rearrangement joins TRBV5-6 to TRBJ2-7; 7 positions agree with TRBD1. The CDR3 contains 15 residues. Germline trimming cut 4 bases from V and 2 bases from J; bases unmatched to any gene: 9. CDR1 is SGHDT, CDR2 YYEEEE, per germline.

The chain combines TRBV6-5 with TRBJ1-2, with TRBD1 identical over 7 bases. The ends lost 0 bases at V and 3 bases at J; junction bases unmatched: 1. Germline CDR1 reads MNHEY; CDR2 reads SVGAGI. This CDR3 contains 14 residues. CDR3 residues: CASSYSTGHYGYTF. CDR3 coding DNA: TGTGCCAGCAGTTACTCGACAGGGCACTATGGCTACACCTTC.

CDR3 amino acids: CASSLDWRASYEQYF. The CDR3, as DNA: TGTGCCAGCAGCTTAGACTGGCGGGCTTCCTACGAGCAGTACTTC. This chain joins TRBV7-2 and TRBJ2-7; a possible D gene is TRBD2 (5 bases). The CDR3 totals 15 residues. V was shortened by 1 base and J by 1 base, with 11 bases between the two germline ends. The germline CDR1 and CDR2 sequences are SGHTA and FQGNSA. The full variable domain, with the rest looked up from reference TRBV7-2 and TRBJ2-7, is GAGVSQSPSNKVTEKGKDVELRCDPISGHTALYWYRQSLGQGLEFLIYFQGNSAPDKSGLPSDRFSAERTGGSVSTLTIQRTQQEDSAVYLCASSLDWRASYEQYFGPGTRLTVT.

Regarding this clone: Compared with germline, one end of the junction differs, possibly owing to a read error. The chain combines TRBV7-7 with TRBJ2-7; 8 positions agree with TRBD2. The CDR3 runs to 15 residues. Germline V gives CDR1 SSHAT, CDR2 FNYEAQ (reference sequence). As DNA, the CDR3 is TGTGCTAGCAGCTTTCGGGCGGGGGGTACCTACGAGCAGTACTTC. It is translated as CASSFRAGGTYEQYF.

This clone has just a few counts. V is TRBV5-1 and J is TRBJ2-3; the D is unclear. In germline, CDR1 is SGHRS, CDR2 YFSETQ. The CDR3 is 15 amino acids. The ends were cut back, 5 bases at V and 0 bases at J, with 13 bases in the middle. This chain's CDR3 is CASRNSGASTDTQYF. The DNA for the CDR3 is TGCGCCAGCAGGAACAGTGGCGCTAGCACAGATACGCAGTATTTT.

This chain links TRBV29-1 with TRBJ1-2; a possible D gene is TRBD1 (6 bases). The germline CDR1 and CDR2 sequences are SQVTM and ANQGSEA. The CDR3 length is 12 residues. V was clipped by 5 bases and J by 9 bases, with 16 bases between them. Here the CDR3 reads CSVPYRDRSYTF. The CDR3 DNA follows: TGCAGCGTTCCGTACAGGGATAGGAGCTACACCTTC.

The chain carries TRBV5-1 and TRBJ2-2, with D unresolved. This CDR3 contains 13 residues. V was cut by 4 bases and J by 9 bases, with 13 bases left in between. The V gene's germline CDR1 is SGHRS and CDR2 YFSETQ. The CDR3, as DNA: TGCGCCAGCAGCCCTGATAGCCTGAGGGAGCTGTTTTTT. It translates to CASSPDSLRELFF.

The chain combines TRBV6-5 with TRBJ2-7; a weak D match, TRBD2 (5 bases). The CDR3 spans 16 residues. Trimming took off 4 bases at V and 0 bases at J, with 16 bases between the two ends. Germline lookup yields CDR1 MNHEY and CDR2 SVGAGI. The CDR3: CASSWGRGLSSYEQYF. DNA for the CDR3: TGTGCCAGCAGTTGGGGTCGGGGTTTGAGCTCCTACGAGCAGTACTTC.

This sequence joins TRBV3-1 (or the pseudogene TRBV3-2) and TRBJ2-5; 9 bases fit TRBD1. With V trimmed by 2 bases and J by 5 bases, 12 bases remained unmatched. Germline CDR1 is LGHDT and CDR2 is YNNKEL (reference sequence). The CDR3 consists of 17 residues. The CDR3 nucleotides read TGTGCCAGCAGCCAACGCGGACAGGGGCTCCTTCGGGAGACCCAGTACTTC. Residues: CASSQRGQGLLRETQYF.

This sequence joins TRBV28 and TRBJ1-1; D may be TRBD1 (6 bases). This CDR3 region has 14 residues. V lost 4 bases, J lost 6 bases, and 15 bases lay in between. The germline gives CDR1 MDHEN, CDR2 SYDVKM. In nucleotides, the CDR3 is TGTGCCAGCAGTTCAGACGTGTACAGGGCTGAAGCTTTCTTT. As protein: CASSSDVYRAEAFF. Combining the CDR3 with reference TRBV28 and TRBJ1-1 gives the whole variable domain DVKVTQSSRYLVKRTGEKVFLECVQDMDHENMFWYRQDPGLGLRLIYFSYDVKMKEKGDIPEGYSVSREKKERFSLILESASTNQTSMYLCASSSDVYRAEAFFGQGTRLTVV.

This clone was observed once. The rearrangement joins TRBV7-8 to TRBJ2-7; TRBD1 might be the D (6 bases). V gave up 4 bases and J gave up 1 base, with 8 bases separating them. This CDR3 has 13 residues. Germline V lookup: CDR1 SGHVS, CDR2 FQNEAQ. DNA of the CDR3: TGTGCCAGCAGCTCCGGACAGTCCTACGAGCAGTACTTC. Protein sequence: CASSSGQSYEQYF.

This rearrangement joins TRBV5-1 to TRBJ1-2; a weak D match, TRBD1 (5 bases). In germline, CDR1 is SGHRS, CDR2 YFSETQ. The length of the CDR3 is 15 residues. V shed 0 bases and J shed 7 bases, with 16 bases lying between them. CDR3: CASSLDVRTLIGYTF. Written as DNA, the CDR3 is TGCGCCAGCAGCTTGGATGTGAGGACATTGATTGGCTACACCTTC.

V gene TRBV14 combines with J gene TRBJ2-3; 9 bases map to TRBD2. The CDR3 length is 14 residues. CDR1 SGHDN and CDR2 FVKESK come from the germline V gene. J was trimmed by 9 bases and V by 5 bases; bases with no gene match: 9. CDR3 bases: TGTGCCAGCAGCGAAGGACTAGCGCCTGGAACGCAGTATTTT. Its translation is CASSEGLAPGTQYF. Full variable domain (rest looked up from reference TRBV14 and TRBJ2-3): EAGVTQFPSHSVIEKGQTVTLRCDPISGHDNLYWYRRVMGKEIKFLLHFVKESKQDESGMPNNRFLAERTGGTYSTLKVQPAELEDSGVYFCASSEGLAPGTQYFGPGTRLTVL.

The V gene is TRBV7-3, the J gene TRBJ2-3; tentatively, D is TRBD1 (6 bases). The CDR3 consists of 13 residues. Trimming took 0 bases from V and 5 from J, leaving 6 bases between them. CDR1 is SGHTA, CDR2 FQGTGA, per germline. CDR3 nucleotide sequence: TGTGCCAGCAGCTTAACAGGGGGAGATACGCAGTATTTT. This encodes CASSLTGGDTQYF.

V gene TRBV20-1 combines with J gene TRBJ2-2, with D uncertain. The CDR3 has 13 amino acids. V lost 3 bases, J lost 3 bases, and 8 bases lay in between. The V gene's germline CDR1 is DFQATT and CDR2 SNEGSKA (reference sequence). CDR3 amino acids: CSASSLHTGELFF. The CDR3 DNA sequence: TGCAGTGCTAGTTCCCTCCACACCGGGGAGCTGTTTTTT.

V gene TRBV4-2 combines with J gene TRBJ2-3; D ambiguous. The V end was cut by 0 bases, the J end by 4 bases, with 11 bases between. CDR1 and CDR2 (germline): LGHNA, YNFKEQ. The CDR3 contains 15 residues. The CDR3 loop reads CASSQEGSNADTQYF. The CDR3 DNA reads as TGTGCCAGCAGCCAAGAGGGCTCCAACGCAGATACGCAGTATTTT.

V gene TRBV12-3 or TRBV12-4 combines with J gene TRBJ2-7; D may be TRBD2 (5 bases). Trimming removed 6 bases from V and 2 bases from J, with 11 bases in between. This CDR3 has 13 residues. The CDR3 DNA reads TGTGCCAGCAGCTCCGGGATCGCCTACGAGCAGTACTTC. This gives the protein CASSSGIAYEQYF.

The J gene is TRBJ2-7, the V gene TRBV5-1, with D perhaps TRBD1 (6 bases). V lost 0 bases, J lost 2 bases, and 12 bases lay in between. This CDR3 is built from 15 residues. Germline loops: CDR1 SGHRS, CDR2 YFSETQ. The CDR3 reads CASSLGTVGTYEQYF. The CDR3 DNA reads as TGCGCCAGCAGCTTGGGGACAGTGGGAACCTACGAGCAGTACTTC.